Included here is one T cell receptor (beta chain) sequence, with context. Trimming stripped 4 bases from V and 7 bases from J, with 14 bases between. Germline V gene sequence: CDR1 MRHNA, CDR2 SNTAGT. CDR3 size: 14 residues. TCRdb keeps only in-frame clones here, not all; method: immunoSEQ multiplex PCR. The profile shows some 650,000 clones, less than 98% of them singletons. This sample stems from a study of shared clonotypes between healthy human individuals. The chain is built from TRBV6-4 and TRBJ2-1; D is unresolved. The sample taken for sequencing was naive CD4+ T cells sorted from blood. Subset meaning: CD45RA+ positively selected. The TCR originated in a woman aged 30 to 39 in good health. In DNA, the CDR3 is TGTGCCAGCAGTGCCCTCTATGCCAATAATGAGCAGTTCTTC. Encoded protein: CASSALYANNEQFF.